A selection of T cell receptor beta chains follows, all from one sample in a study of T cell responses to AZD1222 COVID-19 vaccine. Assay used: immunoSEQ multiplex PCR; TCRdb lists only in-frame clones, some missing. The table has under 150,000 clones, approximately 94% seen once. The sample consisted of peripheral blood, taken on day 0 of AZD1222 vaccination. These receptors all stem from an adult in good health. CDR3s include the opening cysteine and the closing phenylalanine or tryptophan. Fields, in order: J gene, V gene, clone size, D gene, CDR3 DNA, CDR3 protein. The D gene is left open where the match is weak. Size values are once, few and many counts, or a class for expanded clones, and some rows have none.

TRBJ2-1,TRBV10-3,NA,TRBD1,TGTGCCACCCTACTCGGGACAGGGAGTTTTAGTCCAACCAATGAGCAGTTCTTC,CATLLGTGSFSPTNEQFF
TRBJ1-2,TRBV7-9,NA,TRBD1,TGTGCCAGCAGCCCAGGGGGTTCGGAGAGGTATGGCTACACCTTC,CASSPGGSERYGYTF
TRBJ1-6,TRBV7-2,NA,NA,TGTGCCAGCAGCCCGCGTTCGGGACGAGCGAATTCACCCCTCCACTTT,CASSPRSGRANSPLHF
TRBJ2-1,TRBV6-9,NA,NA,TGTGCCAGCAGTTATGGGAATAGCTCCTACAATGAGCAGTTCTTC,CASSYGNSSYNEQFF
TRBJ2-7,TRBV24-1,once,TRBD2,TGTGCCACCAGTGATTTCCCGCCGACTAGCGGGAGGTCATACGAGCAGTACTTC,CATSDFPPTSGRSYEQYF
TRBJ1-3,TRBV6-1,NA,NA,TGTGCCAGCAGTTTAACCTCGAGCTCTGGAAACACCATATATTTT,CASSLTSSSGNTIYF
TRBJ1-5,TRBV30,NA,NA,TGTGCCTGGAGTTTCGGAGTGGGCAATCAGCCCCAGCATTTT,CAWSFGVGNQPQHF
TRBJ1-2,TRBV12-3/TRBV12-4,NA,NA,TGTGCCAGCAGCCCCATTGGCGAGCCGGGAGGCGCCTTC,CASSPIGEPGGAF
TRBJ1-2,TRBV9,NA,TRBD1,TGTGCCAGCAGCGCCGGACAGGGAACCTATGGCTACACCTTC,CASSAGQGTYGYTF
TRBJ2-7,TRBV19,once,TRBD1,TGTGCCAGTAGTCCCCAACCCCTGACAGGGACCGAGCAGTACTTC,CASSPQPLTGTEQYF
TRBJ2-2,TRBV3-1/TRBV3-2,NA,NA,TGTGCCAGCAGCCAAGTGGGGGCCGGGGAGCTGTTTTTT,CASSQVGAGELFF
TRBJ1-1,TRBV29-1,NA,NA,TGCAGCGTGTCCAGACGGGAAGCTTTCTTT,CSVSRREAFF
TRBJ2-3,TRBV7-2,NA,NA,TGTGCCAGCAGCGAGGGGGCAGATACGCAGTATTTT,CASSEGADTQYF
TRBJ1-2,TRBV4-3,NA,TRBD1,TGCGCCAGCAGCCAAGGGACAGGGACAGTAAGTGGCTACACCTTC,CASSQGTGTVSGYTF
TRBJ2-1,TRBV7-2,NA,NA,TGTGCCAGCAGCCCGTCGGACTACAATGAGCAGTTCTTC,CASSPSDYNEQFF
TRBJ1-5,TRBV2,NA,TRBD1,TGTGCCAGCATGAGGGGGCTTAGCAATCAGCCCCAGCATTTT,CASMRGLSNQPQHF
TRBJ1-3,TRBV29-1,NA,NA,TGCAGCGTTGTGATCTCTGGAAACACCATATATTTT,CSVVISGNTIYF
TRBJ2-5,TRBV29-1,NA,TRBD1,TGCAGCGTCCAAACAGGGGGCCAGACCCAGTACTTC,CSVQTGGQTQYF
TRBJ1-1,TRBV7-9,NA,NA,TGTGCCAGCAGCTTAGACGGAACAGGGAATGAAGCTTTCTTT,CASSLDGTGNEAFF
TRBJ1-1,TRBV6-5,NA,NA,TGTGCCAGCAGTATAAAGAGGGGGACTGAAGCTTTCTTT,CASSIKRGTEAFF
TRBJ1-6,TRBV18,NA,NA,TGTGCCAGCTCACCCGCCGGGGTGGATTCACCCCTCCACTTT,CASSPAGVDSPLHF
TRBJ2-7,TRBV7-2,NA,NA,TGTGCCAGCAGCTTGGGAGATCGGGGGCACGAGCAGTACTTC,CASSLGDRGHEQYF
TRBJ2-1,TRBV5-1,NA,TRBD1,TGCGCCAGCAGCTTGGCCGGGGGACAGGGGAAAGTGCAGTTCTTC,CASSLAGGQGKVQFF
TRBJ2-2,TRBV11-2,NA,NA,TGTGCCAGCAGCTTACCTGGCCGGAGGGCCGGGGAGCTGTTTTTT,CASSLPGRRAGELFF
TRBJ1-5,TRBV7-9,NA,NA,TGTGCCAGCAGCGGCTCGGGGGGGTTGAATCAGCCCCAGCATTTT,CASSGSGGLNQPQHF
TRBJ2-7,TRBV19,NA,NA,TGTGCCAGTAGTCCCCGACAGAAAAACTCCTACGAGCAGTACTTC,CASSPRQKNSYEQYF
TRBJ1-1,TRBV7-6,NA,NA,TGTGCCAGCAGCGCGGACGGAAACACTGAAGCTTTCTTT,CASSADGNTEAFF
TRBJ2-2,TRBV4-1,NA,TRBD2,TGCGCCAGCAGCCAACCCTCTGGTAGCGGGGTCACCGGGGAGCTGTTTTTT,CASSQPSGSGVTGELFF
TRBJ1-3,TRBV5-1,NA,NA,TGCGCCAGCAGCTCGGCCAGCTCTGGAAACACCATATATTTT,CASSSASSGNTIYF
TRBJ2-7,TRBV6-5,NA,TRBD1,TGTGCCAGCAGCCCCGGGACAGCCTACGAGCAGTACTTC,CASSPGTAYEQYF
TRBJ1-1,TRBV7-2,NA,NA,TGTGCCAGCAGCTCGCAGGGGATGAACACTGAAGCTTTCTTT,CASSSQGMNTEAFF
TRBJ1-1,TRBV18,NA,NA,TGTGCCAGCTCACCACTGGGGACCCCCCCGAACGCTGAAGCTTTCTTT,CASSPLGTPPNAEAFF
TRBJ2-7,TRBV9,NA,NA,TGTGCCAGCAGCCCCCGAGGTCCCCGGGTCGAGCAGTACTTC,CASSPRGPRVEQYF
TRBJ1-6,TRBV6-6,NA,NA,TGTGCCAGCGGAGGGACTTCAGATTCACCCCTCCACTTT,CASGGTSDSPLHF
TRBJ2-1,TRBV4-3,once,NA,TGCGCCAGCAGCCAAGCGAAGGGTTCCTACAATGAGCAGTTCTTC,CASSQAKGSYNEQFF
TRBJ2-5,TRBV27,NA,NA,TGTGCCTCGAGGGGTTATCCCCAAGAGACCCAGTACTTC,CASRGYPQETQYF
TRBJ2-1,TRBV27,NA,TRBD2,TGTGCCAGCAGTGGAGAAGGGCGGGAGTACAATGAGCAGTTCTTC,CASSGEGREYNEQFF
TRBJ2-7,TRBV2,NA,TRBD2,TGTGCCAGCAGTGCTGCGGGACTAGCGGGGAGAAATTCCTACGAGCAGTACTTC,CASSAAGLAGRNSYEQYF
TRBJ1-2,TRBV19,NA,TRBD1,TGTGCCAGTACCGGGACAGGGGACTATGGCTACACCTTC,CASTGTGDYGYTF
TRBJ1-1,TRBV10-3,NA,NA,TGTGCCGTCACTCCCGGGCCGCTGGGCACTGAAGCTTTCTTT,CAVTPGPLGTEAFF
TRBJ1-2,TRBV2,NA,TRBD1,TGTGCCAGCAGTGAAAGAGGGACAGGGGGGTATGGCTACACCTTC,CASSERGTGGYGYTF
TRBJ1-6,TRBV10-1,NA,NA,TGCGCCAGCAGTGAGGAGACGTGGGCGTATAATTCACCCCTCCACTTT,CASSEETWAYNSPLHF
TRBJ2-5,TRBV4-3,NA,TRBD1,TGCGCCAGCAGCCAAGATCTACGGGGTAGGGGGCTGTCTGAGACCCAGTACTTC,CASSQDLRGRGLSETQYF
TRBJ2-7,TRBV11-2,NA,NA,TGTGCCAGCAGCTTAGATGGCGAGCAGTACTTC,CASSLDGEQYF
TRBJ2-3,TRBV7-3,NA,NA,TGTGCCAGCAGCCCCAGCAATTCCGATACGCAGTATTTT,CASSPSNSDTQYF
TRBJ1-5,TRBV7-8,NA,TRBD1,TGTGCCAGCAGCCGACTTCCGGGACAGCCCTTAAATCAGCCCCAGCATTTT,CASSRLPGQPLNQPQHF
TRBJ1-2,TRBV6-5,NA,TRBD1,TGTGCCAGCAGTCACCGGGGACAGGGGGCTTATGGCTACACCTTC,CASSHRGQGAYGYTF
TRBJ1-2,TRBV6-6,once,NA,TGTGCCAGCAGTTACTCCAGCAACTATGGCTACACCTTC,CASSYSSNYGYTF
TRBJ2-1,TRBV7-9,NA,NA,TGTGCCAGCAGCTCCAACGGTCCTGAGCAGTTCTTC,CASSSNGPEQFF
TRBJ2-3,TRBV7-9,NA,NA,TGTGCCAGCAGCTTGGAGATGGCTACGCAGTATTTT,CASSLEMATQYF
TRBJ2-7,TRBV7-2,once,NA,TGTGCCAGCAGCTTTCGGTTAGCGGCCTCCTACGAGCAGTACTTC,CASSFRLAASYEQYF
TRBJ2-5,TRBV6-2/TRBV6-3,NA,NA,TGTGCCAGCAGTCGAATTCCGGAAAGAGGAGAGACCCAGTACTTC,CASSRIPERGETQYF
TRBJ2-7,TRBV5-8,NA,TRBD2,TGTGCCAGCAGCTACCGTTGGACTAGCCGTTACGAGCAGTACTTC,CASSYRWTSRYEQYF
TRBJ1-2,TRBV2,NA,NA,TGTGCCTTCTGGGTCACATATAACTATGGCTACACCTTC,CAFWVTYNYGYTF
TRBJ2-5,TRBV11-1,NA,NA,TGTGCCAGCAGCTTAGTGGAAGAGACCCAGTACTTC,CASSLVEETQYF
TRBJ1-2,TRBV4-2,NA,NA,TGTGCCAGCAGCCAAGATCATCACGGGAACTATGGCTACACCTTC,CASSQDHHGNYGYTF
TRBJ2-1,TRBV15,NA,TRBD2,TGTGCCACCAGCAGAGATTCGGGACTAGCGGACAATGAGCAGTTCTTC,CATSRDSGLADNEQFF
TRBJ2-2,TRBV19,NA,TRBD2,TGTGCCAGTAGTCCCGGCCTAGCGGGAACGAACACCGGGGAGCTGTTTTTT,CASSPGLAGTNTGELFF